This is a list of T cell receptor beta chains from one sample in a study of technical replicates of blood from a handful of donors. Some clones are missing from TCRdb's copy, which holds only in-frame ones; the method was immunoSEQ multiplex PCR. Altogether 85,000 to 95,000 clones are present, 90% to 97% being singletons, with the ten largest covering about 0.39%. Sequencing input: T cells isolated from PBMCs. The source is a human donor in good health. Each CDR3 is given without its conserved first and last residue.

CDR3 length	V gene	J gene	CDR3 protein
13	TRBV5-6	TRBJ1-2	ASSDTGTPNYGYT
12	TRBV2	TRBJ2-7	ASSELSSGYEQY
13	TRBV9	TRBJ2-1	ASSERLGSYNEQF
11	TRBV11-2	TRBJ1-1	ASSLDSYTEAF
13	TRBV27	TRBJ2-5	ASSFLPVVQETQY
15	TRBV9	TRBJ1-1	ASSALSRTGQNTEAF
11	TRBV5-4	TRBJ2-1	ASSLDRAGEQF
11	TRBV6-5	TRBJ1-2	ASSYSTNYGYT
14	TRBV10-2	TRBJ1-5	ASSEALAGEGQPQH
12	TRBV19	TRBJ2-2	ASSLQGNGGELF
13	TRBV19	TRBJ2-7	ASSFLAGGSYEQY
13	TRBV2	TRBJ2-3	ASSRQVASTDTQY
13	TRBV6-1	TRBJ2-3	ASSEGDRTTDTQY
13	TRBV7-9	TRBJ2-3	ASSRTRQGFDTQY
12	TRBV4-3	TRBJ1-2	ASSQERVNYGYT
13	TRBV28	TRBJ1-5	ASSLLAGFEQPQH
9	TRBV16	TRBJ1-2	ASSPGSSYT
11	TRBV18	TRBJ1-2	ASSPRDSYGYT
11	TRBV25-1	TRBJ1-1	ASRSSGHTEAF
14	TRBV10-3	TRBJ2-4	AISDDRSRAKNIQY
13	TRBV6-1	TRBJ2-3	ASSERLASTDTQY
11	TRBV6-1	TRBJ2-7	ASSGDRGREQY
15	TRBV7-3	TRBJ2-6	ASSFSGVRSGANVLT
13	TRBV9	TRBJ2-6	ASSLRHSGANVLT